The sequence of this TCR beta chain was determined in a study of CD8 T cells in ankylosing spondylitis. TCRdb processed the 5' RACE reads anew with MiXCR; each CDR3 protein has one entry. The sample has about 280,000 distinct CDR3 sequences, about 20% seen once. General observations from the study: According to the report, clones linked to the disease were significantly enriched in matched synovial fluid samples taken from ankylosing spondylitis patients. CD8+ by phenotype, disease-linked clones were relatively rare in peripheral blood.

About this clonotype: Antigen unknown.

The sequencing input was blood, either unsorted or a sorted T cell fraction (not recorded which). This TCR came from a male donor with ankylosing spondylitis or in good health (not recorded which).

The CDR3 coding sequence is TGTGCCAGCAGCTTGGATTGGACACTGAACACTGAAGCTTTCTTT. It specifies CASSLDWTLNTEAFF. J is TRBJ1-1 and V is TRBV5-5, with D possibly being TRBD1 (5 bases). Per the germline V gene, CDR1 is SGHKS and CDR2 is YYEKEE (reference sequence). V was shortened by 0 bases and J by 0 bases, with 9 bases between the two germline ends. The CDR3 loop spans 15 amino acids.